Below are 32 T cell receptor beta chains sequenced from a single sample in a study of technical replicates of blood from a few donors. Data came from immunoSEQ multiplex PCR; TCRdb stores just in-frame clones and leaves some out. This sample has over 50,000 clones, with 97% found just once. The sequencing input was T cells isolated from PBMCs. All receptors come from a human donor in good health.

V is TRBV7-9 and J is TRBJ2-7; D perhaps matches TRBD2 (7 bases). CDR1 SEHNR and CDR2 FQNEAQ come from the germline V gene (reference sequence). CDR3 length equals 13 residues. V dropped 5 bases and J dropped 7 bases, with 15 bases sitting between them. The CDR3: CASSLKGGMEQYF. The CDR3 DNA sequence: TGTGCCAGCAGCCTCAAGGGGGGGATGGAGCAGTACTTC.

This chain links TRBV19 with TRBJ1-5; D gene uncertain. In germline, CDR1 is LNHDA, CDR2 SQIVND (reference sequence). Deletions cut 7 bases from V and 7 bases from J, with 14 bases between. The CDR3 has 13 amino acids. In nucleotides, the CDR3 is TGTGCCAGTATGGGGAGTTGGACGCAGCCCCAGCATTTT. Its translation: CASMGSWTQPQHF.

The J gene is TRBJ2-2, the V gene TRBV28, with TRBD2 matching over 11 bases. Germline V CDR1 and CDR2: MDHEN, SYDVKM. CDR3 length: 16 amino acids. J lost 5 bases, V lost 3 bases, and 5 bases had no gene match. The CDR3 sequence: CASSFSGRARTGELFF. CDR3 DNA sequence: TGTGCCAGCAGTTTTAGCGGGAGGGCCCGGACCGGGGAGCTGTTTTTT.

This chain uses TRBV30 with TRBJ2-1; TRBD1 matches 8 bases. The V segment lost 3 bases and the J segment 8 bases; nucleotides outside the gene matches: 6. Germline loops: CDR1 GTSNPN, CDR2 SVGIG (reference sequence). The CDR3 spans 13 residues. CDR3 amino acids: CAWRATGVDEQFF. For the CDR3, the DNA is TGTGCCTGGAGAGCGACAGGGGTCGATGAGCAGTTCTTC.

V is TRBV9 and J is TRBJ2-3; weak D call: TRBD2 (5 bases). Per germline, CDR1 SGDLS and CDR2 YYNGEE. The CDR3 is 13 residues long. V shed 2 bases and J shed 3 bases, with 7 bases lying between them. The CDR3 is CASSVRLTDTQYF. CDR3 bases: TGTGCCAGCAGCGTCCGACTAACAGATACGCAGTATTTT.

The chain joins TRBV6-1 to TRBJ1-2, with D tentatively TRBD1 (5 bases). The CDR3 extends over 16 amino acids. Germline V gene data show CDR1 as MNHNS and CDR2 as SASEGT. The V end was cut by 1 base, the J end by 7 bases, with 19 bases between. CDR3 DNA: TGTGCCAGCAGTGAAGTAATCGAGTCCAGGGCTGCTGGCTACACCTTC. Amino acid sequence: CASSEVIESRAAGYTF.

The J gene is TRBJ2-3, the V gene TRBV9, with 12 bases identical to TRBD2. There are 16 residues in the CDR3. V lost 4 bases, J lost 1 base, and 4 bases stayed unmatched. Germline V gene data show CDR1 as SGDLS and CDR2 as YYNGEE. Written as DNA, the CDR3 is TGTGCCAGCAGCCCGAGACTAGCGGGGGGCACAGATACGCAGTATTTT. Residues: CASSPRLAGGTDTQYF.

The J gene is TRBJ1-5, the V gene TRBV15; D gene uncertain. There are 15 residues in the CDR3. Germline V gene data show CDR1 as LNHNV and CDR2 as YYDKDF (reference sequence). Trimming stripped 0 bases from V and 0 bases from J, with 6 bases between. The CDR3 coding sequence is TGTGCCACCAGCAGAGATCACTATAGCAATCAGCCCCAGCATTTT. It codes for CATSRDHYSNQPQHF.

The rearrangement links TRBV2 to TRBJ2-7; a possible D gene is TRBD2 (7 bases). The CDR3 length is 12 residues. Germline V lookup: CDR1 SNHLY, CDR2 FYNNEI. V lost 6 bases and J 7 bases, leaving 13 bases between the germline ends. CDR3 DNA: TGTGCCAGCAGAGGGGGGGGACGGGAGCAGTACTTC. As protein: CASRGGGREQYF.

A single count supports this clone. The chain employs TRBV5-8 and TRBJ1-1; D is possibly TRBD1 (5 bases). The V and J ends lost 7 bases and 0 bases respectively, with 22 bases between them. The CDR3 consists of 17 residues. Germline CDR1 is SGHTS and CDR2 is YDEGEE. CDR3 in DNA: TGTGCCAGCCAATCCAGACAGTACGGTGGAATGAACACTGAAGCTTTCTTT. Translation gives CASQSRQYGGMNTEAFF. Supplemented by reference TRBV5-8 and TRBJ1-1, the full variable domain reads EAGVTQSPTHLIKTRGQQATLRCSPISGHTSVYWYQQALGLGLQFLLWYDEGEERNRGNFPPRFSGRQFPNYSSELNVNALELEDSALYLCASQSRQYGGMNTEAFFGQGTRLTVV.

The chain links TRBV5-1 to TRBJ1-5, with D perhaps TRBD1 (5 bases). CDR1 is SGHRS and CDR2 is YFSETQ in the germline V gene. The CDR3 loop spans 15 amino acids. The ends were cut back, 0 bases at V and 7 bases at J, with 14 bases in the middle. CDR3 sequence (DNA): TGCGCCAGCAGCTTGGAGGGGCACCCTATCCAGCCCCAGCATTTT. Translating it yields CASSLEGHPIQPQHF.

The chain employs TRBV14 and TRBJ2-3; 9 nucleotides match TRBD1. With 3 bases clipped from V and 1 base from J, the junction kept 5 bases outside the gene matches. The CDR3 sequence is 16 residues long. In germline, CDR1 is SGHDN, CDR2 FVKESK. This chain's CDR3 is CASSHPWTGGTDTQYF. Here the CDR3 DNA reads TGTGCCAGCAGCCATCCCTGGACAGGGGGCACAGATACGCAGTATTTT.

The chain carries TRBV18 and TRBJ1-1; the match to TRBD1 covers 8 bases. CDR1 KGHSH and CDR2 LQKENI come from the germline V gene. The CDR3 is 16 residues long. V shed 2 bases and J 2 bases; nucleotides not matched to a gene: 7. CDR3 sequence: CASSPLTGTGNTEAFF. Here the CDR3 DNA reads TGTGCCAGCTCACCATTAACAGGGACAGGTAACACTGAAGCTTTCTTT.

The V and J genes are TRBV9 and TRBJ1-5; maybe TRBD1 (6 bases). There are 16 residues in the CDR3. Germline CDR1 reads SGDLS; CDR2 reads YYNGEE. Trimming removed 5 bases from V and 5 bases from J, with 20 bases in between. CDR3 in DNA: TGTGCCAGCAGTGGTTCGGGGGGGCTTTTTGATCAGCCCCAGCATTTT. It codes for CASSGSGGLFDQPQHF.

V usage is TRBV28 and J usage is TRBJ2-7; no clear D gene. CDR3 length: 12 amino acids. Germline assignment: CDR1 MDHEN and CDR2 SYDVKM. Trimming left V 3 bases short and J 5 bases short, with 8 bases between. The CDR3 sequence is CASSFRVHEQYF. CDR3 sequence (DNA): TGTGCCAGCAGTTTTCGAGTTCACGAGCAGTACTTC.

This clone was recorded only once. Here the CDR3 DNA reads TGTGCCAGCAGGGGTATATCGACAGGGGGTCGAGAAAAACTGTTTTTT. This translates into CASRGISTGGREKLFF. The chain combines TRBV2 with TRBJ1-4; 9 bases map to TRBD1. The length of the CDR3 is 16 residues. Germline trimming cut 6 bases from V and 8 bases from J; bases unmatched to any gene: 13. Per germline, CDR1 SNHLY and CDR2 FYNNEI.

The gene calls are TRBV5-4 and TRBJ1-2; a possible D gene is TRBD1 (5 bases). This CDR3 spans 12 amino acids. V was pared by 7 bases and J by 8 bases, with 15 bases between. CDR1 and CDR2 from the germline V gene are SGHNT and YYREEE (reference sequence). CDR3 sequence reads: CASGQASTGYTF. CDR3 sequence (DNA): TGTGCCAGCGGACAAGCCTCTACGGGCTACACCTTC. The full variable domain, with the rest looked up from reference TRBV5-4 and TRBJ1-2, is ETGVTQSPTHLIKTRGQQVTLRCSSQSGHNTVSWYQQALGQGPQFIFQYYREEENGRGNFPPRFSGLQFPNYSSELNVNALELDDSALYLCASGQASTGYTFGSGTRLTVV.

The V gene is TRBV4-1, the J gene TRBJ2-1; the match to TRBD2 covers 15 bases. V shed 4 bases, J shed 9 bases, and the junction held 13 bases outside the gene matches. Looked up from germline, CDR1 is MGHRA and CDR2 is YSYEKL. The CDR3 is 18 amino acids. CDR3 protein: CASSPAMAGLAGGGEQFF. The CDR3 region has the DNA TGCGCCAGCAGCCCGGCGATGGCTGGACTAGCGGGAGGGGGTGAGCAGTTCTTC.

The V and J genes are TRBV6-5 and TRBJ2-5, with 8 bases matching TRBD1. CDR3 length: 15 residues. The junction had 5 bases not matched to a gene; V was cut back by 2 bases and J by 3 bases. CDR1 MNHEY and CDR2 SVGAGI come from the germline V gene. Here the CDR3 reads CASSYPPGGEETQYF. CDR3 nucleotide sequence: TGTGCCAGCAGTTACCCCCCAGGGGGCGAAGAGACCCAGTACTTC.

The chain recombines TRBV7-3 with TRBJ2-7; TRBD2 agrees at 13 bases. Trimming took 4 bases from V and 4 from J; bases not matched to a gene: 4. The CDR3 sequence is 15 residues long. Germline-derived CDR1 and CDR2 are SGHTA and FQGTGA. The CDR3 coding sequence is TGTGCCAGCAGCTCCGGACTAGCGGGGGTGTACGAGCAGTACTTC. Translated, it gives CASSSGLAGVYEQYF. The full variable domain, its missing parts supplied by reference TRBV7-3 and TRBJ2-7, is GAGVSQTPSNKVTEKGKYVELRCDPISGHTALYWYRQSLGQGPEFLIYFQGTGAADDSGLPNDRFFAVRPEGSVSTLKIQRTERGDSAVYLCASSSGLAGVYEQYFGPGTRLTVT.

This rearrangement joins TRBV30 to TRBJ1-3; D might be TRBD1 (6 bases). The germline CDR1 and CDR2 sequences are GTSNPN and SVGIG (reference sequence). Between the trimmed V and J ends, which lost 5 bases and 0 bases, there was a span of 8 bases. This CDR3 contains 13 residues. CDR3 DNA: TGTGCCTGGGGACAGCCCTCTGGAAACACCATATATTTT. Translated, it gives CAWGQPSGNTIYF.

This rearrangement joins TRBV6-4 to TRBJ2-3; D not resolved. The CDR3 extends over 14 amino acids. The germline V gene has CDR1 MRHNA and CDR2 SNTAGT. Trimming took off 2 bases at V and 0 bases at J, with 6 bases between the two ends. Here the CDR3 DNA reads TGTGCCAGCAGTGACCGAGTAAGCACAGATACGCAGTATTTT. It specifies CASSDRVSTDTQYF.

V usage is TRBV5-4 and J usage is TRBJ1-2; 7 nucleotides line up with TRBD1. The length of the CDR3 is 17 residues. V was pared by 0 bases and J by 3 bases, with 11 bases of the junction left unmatched. In germline, CDR1 is SGHNT, CDR2 YYREEE (reference sequence). For the CDR3, the DNA is TGTGCCAGCAGCTTGGCAGGGGGTGAAGTAGGTGACTATGGCTACACCTTC. Amino acid sequence: CASSLAGGEVGDYGYTF.

The V call is TRBV18, the J call TRBJ2-7, with TRBD2 matching over 11 bases. The ends lost 0 bases at V and 7 bases at J; junction bases unmatched: 8. The CDR3 contains 16 residues. Germline loops: CDR1 KGHSH, CDR2 LQKENI. The CDR3 DNA is TGTGCCAGCTCACCACCTGCGCTAGCGGGAGGATATGAGCAGTACTTC. Amino acids: CASSPPALAGGYEQYF.

The rearrangement joins TRBV28 to TRBJ2-5; no firm D call. There are 14 residues in the CDR3. V lost 2 bases and J lost 0, with 7 bases in between. Germline CDR1 and CDR2: MDHEN and SYDVKM. The CDR3 region is CASSLVRHQETQYF. The CDR3 DNA reads TGTGCCAGCAGTTTAGTTCGTCACCAAGAGACCCAGTACTTC.

This chain links TRBV5-5 with TRBJ2-3, with 11 nucleotides matching TRBD2. The germline V gene has CDR1 SGHKS and CDR2 YYEKEE (reference sequence). J lost 0 bases, V lost 0 bases, and 12 bases had no gene match. This CDR3 contains 20 residues. In DNA, the CDR3 is TGTGCCAGCAGCTTGGGACTGCTGACTAGCGGGGACTCTAGCACAGATACGCAGTATTTT. It is translated as CASSLGLLTSGDSSTDTQYF. Drawing the rest from reference TRBV5-5 and TRBJ2-3, the complete variable domain is DAGVTQSPTHLIKTRGQQVTLRCSPISGHKSVSWYQQVLGQGPQFIFQYYEKEERGRGNFPDRFSARQFPNYSSELNVNALLLGDSALYLCASSLGLLTSGDSSTDTQYFGPGTRLTVL.

The V and J genes are TRBV5-1 and TRBJ1-2; 8 bases align to TRBD1. This CDR3 region has 14 residues. Per the germline V gene, CDR1 is SGHRS and CDR2 is YFSETQ. J gave up 6 bases and V 7 bases, and 11 bases lay outside the gene matches. CDR3: CASGGTGLSHGYTF. CDR3 sequence (DNA): TGCGCCAGCGGTGGGACAGGCCTCTCCCATGGCTACACCTTC.

The gene calls are TRBV2 and TRBJ1-2; a possible D gene is TRBD1 (5 bases). Deletions cut 8 bases from V and 8 bases from J, with 18 bases between. The CDR3 sequence is 13 residues long. Germline-derived CDR1 and CDR2 are SNHLY and FYNNEI. CDR3 DNA sequence: TGTGCCAGCTGTTTGAACGACCAGGGCGGCTACACCTTC. Translated: CASCLNDQGGYTF.

This clone has only one observation. The chain employs TRBV5-1 and TRBJ2-3; TRBD1 agrees at 9 bases. The CDR3 extends over 14 amino acids. CDR1 is SGHRS and CDR2 is YFSETQ in the germline V gene. The junction had 2 bases not matched to a gene; V was cut back by 3 bases and J by 3 bases. CDR3 DNA sequence: TGCGCCAGCAGCTCCGACAGGGGGACAGATACGCAGTATTTT. Protein: CASSSDRGTDTQYF.

The CDR3 sequence: CASSLNNQETQYF. Here the CDR3 DNA reads TGTGCCAGCAGCCTTAACAACCAAGAGACCCAGTACTTC. This sequence joins TRBV6-5 and TRBJ2-5; D gene ambiguous. V shed 6 bases and J shed 0 bases, with 8 bases lying between them. This CDR3 has 13 residues. Germline CDR1 MNHEY, CDR2 SVGAGI.

The J gene is TRBJ2-5, the V gene TRBV5-1; D is unresolved. The V gene lost 5 bases and the J gene lost 2 bases, with 10 bases spanning the gap. CDR3 length: 13 amino acids. The germline V gene encodes CDR1 SGHRS and CDR2 YFSETQ. The CDR3 DNA is TGCGCCAGCAGTGCCCGCGATCAAGAGACCCAGTACTTC. It is translated as CASSARDQETQYF.

This clone has a single count. V usage is TRBV9 and J usage is TRBJ2-5; 10 bases map to TRBD2. This CDR3 comprises 15 residues. V lost 0 bases, J lost 5 bases, and 4 bases stayed unmatched. Per the germline V gene, CDR1 is SGDLS and CDR2 is YYNGEE. The CDR3 bases are TGTGCCAGCAGCGTAGGAAATAGCGGGGGGGAGACCCAGTACTTC. It is translated as CASSVGNSGGETQYF.